This passage covers 5 T cell receptor beta chains from one sample sequenced in a study of blood T cell repertoires in COVID-19. Profiled with immunoSEQ multiplex PCR; TCRdb holds only in-frame clones, not every one. This sample has 180,000 or so clones; about nine tenths occur once, and the top ten carry about 7%. The sequenced sample consisted of peripheral blood. These TCRs come from a man in his forties with acute or convalescent COVID-19.

The chain uses TRBV29-1 and TRBJ2-5, with 11 bases fitting TRBD2. Trimming cost V 6 bases and J 5 bases; bases outside gene matches: 11. The V gene's germline CDR1 is SQVTM and CDR2 ANQGSEA. CDR3 length: 15 residues. This chain's CDR3 is CSVLHSGGGTETQYF. The CDR3 coding sequence is TGCAGCGTCCTTCATAGCGGGGGGGGCACCGAGACCCAGTACTTC.

J is TRBJ2-1 and V is TRBV4-1, with TRBD2 matching over 7 bases. The CDR3 is made up of 16 amino acids. Germline V gene sequence: CDR1 MGHRA, CDR2 YSYEKL. V dropped 3 bases and J dropped 5; count of bases not matched to a gene: 10. This CDR3 is CASSHLGGGRNNEQFF. The CDR3 DNA is TGCGCCAGCAGCCATCTTGGGGGGGGGAGAAACAATGAGCAGTTCTTC.

The CDR3 bases are TGTGCCTGGAGTGTTCTAGGACAGAAAATAAGCACAGATACGCAGTATTTT. Protein sequence: CAWSVLGQKISTDTQYF. This sequence joins TRBV30 and TRBJ2-3; D perhaps matches TRBD1 (6 bases). Germline V gene data show CDR1 as GTSNPN and CDR2 as SVGIG (reference sequence). This CDR3 is 17 amino acids long. The germline V and J ends were trimmed by 0 bases and 0 bases, with 16 bases remaining between them.

The chain uses TRBV5-1 and TRBJ1-5, with a possible D match to TRBD1 (6 bases). Trimming stripped 1 base from V and 4 bases from J, with 12 bases between. Germline CDR1 SGHRS, CDR2 YFSETQ. The CDR3 totals 15 residues. The CDR3 region has the DNA TGCGCCAGCAGCTTGCGAGGGGGTAGTAATCAGCCCCAGCATTTT. This translates into CASSLRGGSNQPQHF.

CDR3 region: CASSSTTGFGYNEQFF. In nucleotides, the CDR3 is TGTGCCAGCAGCTCAACGACAGGGTTTGGGTACAATGAGCAGTTCTTC. J is TRBJ2-1 and V is TRBV7-3; TRBD1 aligns across 7 bases. The CDR3 extends over 16 amino acids. Germline V gives CDR1 SGHTA, CDR2 FQGTGA. After removal of 4 bases from V and 4 bases from J, the junction contained 10 bases not matched to a gene.